These 11 T cell receptor beta chains were sequenced from one sample in a study of blood T cell repertoires in COVID-19. Clones were read by immunoSEQ multiplex PCR, and TCRdb kept only the in-frame ones, dropping some. The repertoire holds roughly 93,000 clones, with 65% to 85% as singletons. The sequencing input was peripheral blood. The receptors come from an elderly woman with acute or convalescent COVID-19.

The table lists this clone with a few counts. The J gene is TRBJ1-2, the V gene TRBV28; 11 nucleotides match TRBD1. Looked up from germline, CDR1 is MDHEN and CDR2 is SYDVKM. After removal of 5 bases from V and 0 bases from J, the junction contained 5 bases not matched to a gene. The length of the CDR3 is 16 residues. CDR3 coding DNA: TGTGCCAGCAGTAGCGGACAGGGGGCGGCTAACTATGGCTACACCTTC. Its protein is CASSSGQGAANYGYTF.

V and J are TRBV6-6 and TRBJ1-1; D uncertain. The CDR3 is made up of 10 amino acids. V lost 9 bases and J lost 6, with 8 bases in between. Germline lookup yields CDR1 MNHNY and CDR2 SVGAGI (reference sequence). CDR3 loop: CASGRAEAFF. The CDR3 bases are TGTGCCAGTGGGAGGGCTGAAGCTTTCTTT.

The chain combines TRBV19 with TRBJ1-1, with D hard to call. The CDR3 runs to 15 residues. The germline V and J ends were trimmed by 7 bases and 1 base, with 16 bases remaining between them. The germline V gene has CDR1 LNHDA and CDR2 SQIVND (reference sequence). The CDR3 DNA follows: TGTGCCAGTACCAGGCAGATTTTTTGGAACACTGAAGCTTTCTTT. It translates to CASTRQIFWNTEAFF.

V is TRBV5-1 and J is TRBJ2-2; TRBD2 matches 7 bases. Germline CDR1 and CDR2: SGHRS and YFSETQ. The CDR3 spans 16 residues. V trimming: 2 bases; J trimming: 0 bases; junction bases outside the gene matches: 4. In nucleotides, the CDR3 is TGCGCCAGCAGCTTATCGGCGGGAGCGAACACCGGGGAGCTGTTTTTT. Protein: CASSLSAGANTGELFF. The full variable domain, in which reference TRBV5-1 and TRBJ2-2 provide the parts outside the CDR3, is KAGVTQTPRYLIKTRGQQVTLSCSPISGHRSVSWYQQTPGQGLQFLFEYFSETQRNKGNFPGRFSGRQFSNSRSEMNVSTLELGDSALYLCASSLSAGANTGELFFGEGSRLTVL.

The chain has TRBV5-1 and TRBJ2-5; 9 bases map to TRBD2. This CDR3 comprises 15 residues. V was pared by 6 bases and J by 5 bases, with 11 bases of the junction left unmatched. From germline, CDR1 is SGHRS and CDR2 YFSETQ. This CDR3 is CASKSWRGGRETQYF. CDR3 nucleotide sequence: TGCGCCAGCAAGAGTTGGCGGGGGGGCCGTGAGACCCAGTACTTC. The full variable domain, its missing parts supplied by reference TRBV5-1 and TRBJ2-5, is KAGVTQTPRYLIKTRGQQVTLSCSPISGHRSVSWYQQTPGQGLQFLFEYFSETQRNKGNFPGRFSGRQFSNSRSEMNVSTLELGDSALYLCASKSWRGGRETQYFGPGTRLLVL.

Concerning this clone itself: This same CDR3 is encoded by further DNA sequences in the sample. V is TRBV28 and J is TRBJ1-5; 9 positions agree with TRBD1. Germline V CDR1 and CDR2: MDHEN, SYDVKM. The CDR3 has 14 residues. Losses at the gene ends were 6 bases for V and 5 bases for J; bases not matched to a gene: 5. The CDR3 loop reads CASSSGQGHQPQHF. The CDR3 region has the DNA TGTGCCAGCAGCTCGGGACAGGGTCATCAGCCCCAGCATTTT. The full variable domain, with the rest looked up from reference TRBV28 and TRBJ1-5, is DVKVTQSSRYLVKRTGEKVFLECVQDMDHENMFWYRQDPGLGLRLIYFSYDVKMKEKGDIPEGYSVSREKKERFSLILESASTNQTSMYLCASSSGQGHQPQHFGDGTRLSIL.

Only one count was recorded for this clone. The rearrangement uses TRBV19 and TRBJ1-3, with unresolved D. CDR1 and CDR2 (germline): LNHDA, SQIVND (reference sequence). V gave up 5 bases and J gave up 0 bases, with 8 bases separating them. The CDR3 contains 14 residues. The chain's CDR3 is CASSRWSSGNTIYF. The CDR3 DNA reads as TGTGCCAGTAGTCGGTGGAGCTCTGGAAACACCATATATTTT. Full variable domain (outside the CDR3, taken from reference TRBV19 and TRBJ1-3): DGGITQSPKYLFRKEGQNVTLSCEQNLNHDAMYWYRQDPGQGLRLIYYSQIVNDFQKGDIAEGYSVSREKKESFPLTVTSAQKNPTAFYLCASSRWSSGNTIYFGEGSWLTVV.

By frequency in the sample, this clone is medium-sized (0.01 to 0.1%). V is TRBV19 and J is TRBJ1-5; the D gene is possibly TRBD1 (5 bases). Germline CDR1 is LNHDA and CDR2 is SQIVND (reference sequence). This CDR3 comprises 13 residues. Trimming removed 3 bases from V and 11 bases from J, with 14 bases in between. The CDR3 DNA reads TGTGCCAGTAGTATGAGTGGTGGGGGGACCCAGCATTTT. This codes for CASSMSGGGTQHF. Looking up the rest from reference TRBV19 and TRBJ1-5 gives the full variable domain: DGGITQSPKYLFRKEGQNVTLSCEQNLNHDAMYWYRQDPGQGLRLIYYSQIVNDFQKGDIAEGYSVSREKKESFPLTVTSAQKNPTAFYLCASSMSGGGTQHFGDGTRLSIL.

V usage is TRBV5-3 and J usage is TRBJ2-7; TRBD2 might be the D (5 bases). TRBV5-3 is recorded as an ORF, its role being uncertain. This CDR3 contains 14 residues. Trimming removed 6 bases at V and 6 bases at J, with 19 bases between. CDR3 sequence reads: CARMTPRTEAEQYV. The CDR3 nucleotides are TGTGCCAGAATGACCCCTCGTACGGAGGCCGAGCAGTACGTC.

This clone showed up just a few times. This chain uses TRBV28 with TRBJ1-1, with D perhaps TRBD1 (5 bases). Per the germline V gene, CDR1 is MDHEN and CDR2 is SYDVKM. Trimming took off 7 bases at V and 1 base at J, with 19 bases between the two ends. The CDR3 sequence is 16 residues long. DNA for the CDR3: TGTGCCAGCACTTCCCAAGGGGCACGCGAGAACACTGAAGCTTTCTTT. It codes for CASTSQGARENTEAFF.

At least ten counts were recorded for this clone. The rearrangement joins TRBV6-5 to TRBJ1-5; 8 positions agree with TRBD1. V was pared by 6 bases and J by 1 base, with 5 bases of the junction left unmatched. The length of the CDR3 is 15 residues. Germline assignment: CDR1 MNHEY and CDR2 SVGAGI. The CDR3 is CASSPTGESNQPQHF. Here the CDR3 DNA reads TGTGCCAGCAGCCCGACAGGGGAGAGCAATCAGCCCCAGCATTTT.